The present entry profiles one TCR beta chain with its context. Germline CDR1 SGHTA, CDR2 FQGNSA. Trimming removed 2 bases from V and 5 bases from J, with 9 bases in between. The CDR3 length is 13 residues. Autoimmune disease history or systemic immunosuppression was exclusionary. The data were taken from a study of OX40 agonist ivuxolimab in advanced cancers. The protocol was immunoSEQ multiplex PCR, while the TCRdb copy is restricted to in-frame clones and leaves out a portion. The sample has some 52,000 clones, 90% to 95% seen once. The sample was CD4+ or CD8+ T cells sorted from blood, taken in a trial of the OX40 agonist ivuxolimab. This clonotype was sampled from an adult with an advanced solid tumor such as melanoma, head and neck, liver or kidney cancer. The V and J genes are TRBV7-2 and TRBJ1-1; D perhaps matches TRBD1 (5 bases). CDR3 sequence (DNA): TGTGCCAGCAGCTTACAGGGTAGGACTGAAGCTTTCTTT. It specifies CASSLQGRTEAFF.